This TCR beta chain was observed in a study of control samples from healthy donors and cancer patients. V was clipped by 2 bases and J by 5 bases; unmatched bases: 5. Germline lookup yields CDR1 SGHRS and CDR2 YFSETQ. The CDR3 is made up of 16 amino acids. The table came from immunoSEQ multiplex PCR; TCRdb's copy has only in-frame clones and leaves some out. The table includes 85,000 to 90,000 clones, under 90% detected once. The sequenced sample consisted of blood. This clonotype was obtained from a woman between 40 and 55 years old in good health. The genes are TRBV5-1 and TRBJ2-1, with 12 bases that match TRBD2. CDR3 sequence: CASSFLAGGYDNEQFF. The CDR3 DNA is TGCGCCAGCAGCTTCCTAGCGGGGGGGTACGACAATGAGCAGTTCTTC. The whole variable domain, filled in from reference TRBV5-1 and TRBJ2-1, reads KAGVTQTPRYLIKTRGQQVTLSCSPISGHRSVSWYQQTPGQGLQFLFEYFSETQRNKGNFPGRFSGRQFSNSRSEMNVSTLELGDSALYLCASSFLAGGYDNEQFFGPGTRLTVL.